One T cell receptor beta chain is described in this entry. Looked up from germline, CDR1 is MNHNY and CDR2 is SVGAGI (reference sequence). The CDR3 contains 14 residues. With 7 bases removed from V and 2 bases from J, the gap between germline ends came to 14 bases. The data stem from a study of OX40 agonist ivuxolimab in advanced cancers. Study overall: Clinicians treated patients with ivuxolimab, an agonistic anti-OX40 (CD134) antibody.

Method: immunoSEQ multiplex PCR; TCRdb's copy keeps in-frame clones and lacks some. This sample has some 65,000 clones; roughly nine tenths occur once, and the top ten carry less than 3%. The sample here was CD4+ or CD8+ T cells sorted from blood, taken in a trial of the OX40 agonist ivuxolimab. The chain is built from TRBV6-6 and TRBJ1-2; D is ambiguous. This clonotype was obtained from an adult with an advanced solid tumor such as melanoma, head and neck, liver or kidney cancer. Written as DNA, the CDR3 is TGTGCCAGCACCAATACTGGGAAGAACTATGGCTACACCTTC. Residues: CASTNTGKNYGYTF.